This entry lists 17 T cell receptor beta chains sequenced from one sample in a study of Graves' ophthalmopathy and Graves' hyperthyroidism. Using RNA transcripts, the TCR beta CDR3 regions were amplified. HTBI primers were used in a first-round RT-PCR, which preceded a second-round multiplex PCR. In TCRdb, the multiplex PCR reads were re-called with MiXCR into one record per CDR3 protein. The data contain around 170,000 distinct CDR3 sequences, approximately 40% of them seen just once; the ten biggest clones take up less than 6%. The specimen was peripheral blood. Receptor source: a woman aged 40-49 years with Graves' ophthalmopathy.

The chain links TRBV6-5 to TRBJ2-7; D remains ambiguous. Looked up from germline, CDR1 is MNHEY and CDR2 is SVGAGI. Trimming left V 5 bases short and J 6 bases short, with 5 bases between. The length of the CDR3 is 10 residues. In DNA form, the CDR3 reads TGTGCCAGCAGTCGACCCGAGCAGTACTTC. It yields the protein CASSRPEQYF.

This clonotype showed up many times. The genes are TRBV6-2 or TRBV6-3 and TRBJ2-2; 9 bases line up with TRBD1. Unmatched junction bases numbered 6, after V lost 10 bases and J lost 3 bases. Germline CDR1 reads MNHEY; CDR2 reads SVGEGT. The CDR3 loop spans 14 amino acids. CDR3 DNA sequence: TGTGCCACCGGGACAGGGCTCGACACCGGGGAGCTGTTTTTT. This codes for CATGTGLDTGELFF.

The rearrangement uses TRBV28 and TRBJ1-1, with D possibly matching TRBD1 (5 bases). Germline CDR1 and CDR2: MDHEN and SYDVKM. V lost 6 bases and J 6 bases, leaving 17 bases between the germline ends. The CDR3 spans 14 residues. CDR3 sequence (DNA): TGTGCCAGCAGCCCCTTACCTGGAGGGGCTGAAGCTTTCTTT. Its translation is CASSPLPGGAEAFF.

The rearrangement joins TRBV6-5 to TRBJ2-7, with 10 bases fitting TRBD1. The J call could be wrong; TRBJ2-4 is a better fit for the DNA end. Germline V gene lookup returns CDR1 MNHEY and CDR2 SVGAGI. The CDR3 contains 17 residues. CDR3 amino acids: CASSYPPGQGAKNIQYF. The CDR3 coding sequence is TGTGCCAGCAGTTACCCTCCGGGACAGGGGGCCAAAAACATTCAGTACTTC.

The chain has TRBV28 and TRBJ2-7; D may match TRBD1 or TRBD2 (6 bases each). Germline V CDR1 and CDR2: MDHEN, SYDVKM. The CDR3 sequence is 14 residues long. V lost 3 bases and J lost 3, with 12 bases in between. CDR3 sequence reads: CASSFEGGLYEQYF. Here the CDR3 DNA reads TGTGCCAGCAGTTTCGAGGGGGGACTCTACGAGCAGTACTTC. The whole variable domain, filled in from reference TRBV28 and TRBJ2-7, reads DVKVTQSSRYLVKRTGEKVFLECVQDMDHENMFWYRQDPGLGLRLIYFSYDVKMKEKGDIPEGYSVSREKKERFSLILESASTNQTSMYLCASSFEGGLYEQYFGPGTRLTVT.

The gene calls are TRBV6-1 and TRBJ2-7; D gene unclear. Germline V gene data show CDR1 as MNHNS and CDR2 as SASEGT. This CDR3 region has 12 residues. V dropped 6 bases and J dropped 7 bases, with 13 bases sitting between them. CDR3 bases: TGTGCCAGCAGACCCGGTCCGAGGGAGCAGTACTTC. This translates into CASRPGPREQYF.

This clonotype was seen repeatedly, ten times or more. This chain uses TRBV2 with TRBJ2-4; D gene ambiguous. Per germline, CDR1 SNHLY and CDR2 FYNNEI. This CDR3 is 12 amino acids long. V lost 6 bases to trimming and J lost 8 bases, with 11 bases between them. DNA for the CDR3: TGTGCCAGCAGGGCCCGCCGGGACATTCAGTACTTC. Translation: CASRARRDIQYF. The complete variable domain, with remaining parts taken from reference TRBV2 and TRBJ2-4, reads EPEVTQTPSHQVTQMGQEVILRCVPISNHLYFYWYRQILGQKVEFLVSFYNNEISEKSEIFDDQFSVERPDGSNFTLKIRSTKLEDSAMYFCASRARRDIQYFGAGTRLSVL.

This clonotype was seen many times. The DNA of the CDR3 is TGTGCCAGCAGTTTTTTTGGGCAGGGGAATGGCTACACCTTC. This codes for CASSFFGQGNGYTF. The chain joins TRBV12-3 or TRBV12-4 to TRBJ1-2; TRBD1 is a possible D gene (6 bases). Trimming took off 3 bases at V and 6 bases at J, with 14 bases between the two ends. This CDR3 is built from 14 residues.

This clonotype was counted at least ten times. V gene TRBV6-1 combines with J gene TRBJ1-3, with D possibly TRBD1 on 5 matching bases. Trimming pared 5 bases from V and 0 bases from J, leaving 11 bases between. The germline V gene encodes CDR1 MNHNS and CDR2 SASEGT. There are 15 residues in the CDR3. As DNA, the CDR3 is TGTGCCAGCAGTCGGGACTCCGACTCTGGAAACACCATATATTTT. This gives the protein CASSRDSDSGNTIYF.

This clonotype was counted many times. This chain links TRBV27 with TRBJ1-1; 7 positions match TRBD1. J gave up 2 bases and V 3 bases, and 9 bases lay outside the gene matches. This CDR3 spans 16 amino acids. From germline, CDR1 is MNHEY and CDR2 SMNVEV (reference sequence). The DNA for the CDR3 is TGTGCCAGCAGTTTCCCAGGGGGGGGGAGTAACACTGAAGCTTTCTTT. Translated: CASSFPGGGSNTEAFF.

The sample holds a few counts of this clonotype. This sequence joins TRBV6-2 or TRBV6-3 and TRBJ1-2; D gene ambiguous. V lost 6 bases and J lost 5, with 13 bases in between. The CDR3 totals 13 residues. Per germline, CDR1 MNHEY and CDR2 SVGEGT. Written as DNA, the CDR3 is TGTGCCAGCAGCTTGATCGACGGGTATGGCTACACCTTC. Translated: CASSLIDGYGYTF.

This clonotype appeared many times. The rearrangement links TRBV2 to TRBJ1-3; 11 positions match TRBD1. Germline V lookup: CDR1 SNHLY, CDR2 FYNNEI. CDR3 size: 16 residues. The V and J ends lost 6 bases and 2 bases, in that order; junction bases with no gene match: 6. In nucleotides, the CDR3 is TGTGCCAGCAGCGACTCGGACAGGGGGCCTGGAAACACCATATATTTT. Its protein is CASSDSDRGPGNTIYF.

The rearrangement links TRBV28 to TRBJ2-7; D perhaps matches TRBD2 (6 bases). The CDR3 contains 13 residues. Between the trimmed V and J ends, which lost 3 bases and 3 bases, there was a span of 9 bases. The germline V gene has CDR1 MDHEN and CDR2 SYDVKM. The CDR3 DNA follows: TGTGCCAGCAGTTTCAGCGGGCACTACGAGCAGTACTTC. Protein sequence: CASSFSGHYEQYF.

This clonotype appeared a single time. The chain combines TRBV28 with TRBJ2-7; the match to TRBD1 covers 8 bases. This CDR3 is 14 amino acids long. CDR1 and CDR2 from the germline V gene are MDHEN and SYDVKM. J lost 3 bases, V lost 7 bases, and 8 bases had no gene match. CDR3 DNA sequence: TGTGCCAGCACCAAACCCGGGACAGGCTACGAGCAGTACTTC. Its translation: CASTKPGTGYEQYF.

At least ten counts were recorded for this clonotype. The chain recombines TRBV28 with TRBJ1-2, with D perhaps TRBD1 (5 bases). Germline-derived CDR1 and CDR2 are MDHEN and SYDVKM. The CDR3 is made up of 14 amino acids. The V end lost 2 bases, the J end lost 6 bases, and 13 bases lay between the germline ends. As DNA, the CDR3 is TGTGCCAGCAGTTTACCCCAGGGATCAAATGGCTACACCTTC. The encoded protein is CASSLPQGSNGYTF.

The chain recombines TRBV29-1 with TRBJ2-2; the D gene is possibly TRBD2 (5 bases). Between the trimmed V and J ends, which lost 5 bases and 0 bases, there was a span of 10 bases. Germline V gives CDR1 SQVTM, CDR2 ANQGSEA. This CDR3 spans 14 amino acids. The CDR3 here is CSVRIGANTGELFF. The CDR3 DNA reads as TGCAGCGTTCGAATCGGGGCGAACACCGGGGAGCTGTTTTTT.

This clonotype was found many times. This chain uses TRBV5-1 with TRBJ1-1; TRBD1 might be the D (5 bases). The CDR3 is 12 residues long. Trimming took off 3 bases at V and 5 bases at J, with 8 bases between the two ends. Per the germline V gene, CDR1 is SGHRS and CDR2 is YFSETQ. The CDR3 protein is CASSWGGTEAFF. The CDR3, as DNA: TGCGCCAGCAGCTGGGGGGGGACTGAAGCTTTCTTT.